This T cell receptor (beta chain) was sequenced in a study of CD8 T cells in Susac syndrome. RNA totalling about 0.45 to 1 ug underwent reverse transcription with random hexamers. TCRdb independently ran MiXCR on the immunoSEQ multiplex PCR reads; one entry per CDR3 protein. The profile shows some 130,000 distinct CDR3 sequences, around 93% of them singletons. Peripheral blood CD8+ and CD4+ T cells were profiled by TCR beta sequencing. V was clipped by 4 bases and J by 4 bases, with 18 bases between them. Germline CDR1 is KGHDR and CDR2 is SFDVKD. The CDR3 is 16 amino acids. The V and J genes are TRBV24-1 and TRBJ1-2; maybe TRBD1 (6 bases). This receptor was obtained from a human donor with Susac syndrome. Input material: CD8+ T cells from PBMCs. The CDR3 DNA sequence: TGTGCCACCAGTGACTCCTCCTCACAGGGAACCTATGGCTACACCTTC. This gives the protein CATSDSSSQGTYGYTF.